The sequence of this T cell receptor beta chain was determined in a study of T cells after yellow fever vaccination. Broader study findings: The study found a weaker secondary response that peaked faster, day 5 versus 15.

Per the germline V gene, CDR1 is SEHNR and CDR2 is FQNEAQ (reference sequence). Between the trimmed V and J ends, which lost 5 bases and 4 bases, there was a span of 14 bases. This CDR3 has 14 residues. TCRdb re-called the 5' RACE reads with MiXCR, one entry per CDR3 protein. The table shows under 550,000 distinct CDR3 sequences, with 20% to 25% occurring only once. About this clonotype itself: Its target is not known.

This specimen was PBMCs, taken roughly 20 days after the first yellow fever vaccination. The sequence was collected from a man aged 18 to 29 who received the YFV17D yellow fever vaccine. This rearrangement joins TRBV7-9 to TRBJ2-5, with TRBD2 as a possible D gene (6 bases). CDR3 DNA sequence: TGTGCCAGCAGCCCACATGGGGAGGTAGAGACCCAGTACTTC. It yields the protein CASSPHGEVETQYF.